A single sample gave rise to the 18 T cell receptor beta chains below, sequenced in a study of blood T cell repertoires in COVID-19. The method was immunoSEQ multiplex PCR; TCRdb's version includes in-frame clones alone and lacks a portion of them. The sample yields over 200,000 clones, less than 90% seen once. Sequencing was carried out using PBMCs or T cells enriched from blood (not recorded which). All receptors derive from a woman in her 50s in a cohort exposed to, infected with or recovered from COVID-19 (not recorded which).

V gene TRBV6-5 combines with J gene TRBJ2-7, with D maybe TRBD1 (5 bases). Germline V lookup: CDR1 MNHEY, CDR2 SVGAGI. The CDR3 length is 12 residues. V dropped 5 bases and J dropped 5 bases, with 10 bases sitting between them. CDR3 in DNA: TGTGCCAGCAGTCCAGGGTTCCACGAGCAGTACTTC. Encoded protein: CASSPGFHEQYF.

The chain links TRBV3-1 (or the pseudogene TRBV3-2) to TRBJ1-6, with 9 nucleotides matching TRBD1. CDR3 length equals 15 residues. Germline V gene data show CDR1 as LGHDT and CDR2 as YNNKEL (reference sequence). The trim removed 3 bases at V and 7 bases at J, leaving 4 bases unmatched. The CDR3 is CASSHGDRDNSPLHF. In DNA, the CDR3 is TGTGCCAGCAGCCACGGGGACAGGGACAATTCACCCCTCCACTTT.

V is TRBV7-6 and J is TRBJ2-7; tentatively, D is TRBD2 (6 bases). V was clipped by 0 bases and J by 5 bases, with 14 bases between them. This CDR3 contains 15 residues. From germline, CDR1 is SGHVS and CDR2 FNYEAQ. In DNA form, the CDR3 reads TGTGCCAGCAGCTTAGCTGGGCGGGGCCGCGACGAGCAGTACTTC. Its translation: CASSLAGRGRDEQYF.

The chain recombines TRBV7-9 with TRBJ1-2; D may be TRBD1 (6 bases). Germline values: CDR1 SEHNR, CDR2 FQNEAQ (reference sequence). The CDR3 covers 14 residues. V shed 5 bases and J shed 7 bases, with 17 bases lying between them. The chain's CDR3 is CASSPPTGVFGYTF. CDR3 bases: TGTGCCAGCAGCCCCCCGACAGGAGTCTTTGGCTACACCTTC.

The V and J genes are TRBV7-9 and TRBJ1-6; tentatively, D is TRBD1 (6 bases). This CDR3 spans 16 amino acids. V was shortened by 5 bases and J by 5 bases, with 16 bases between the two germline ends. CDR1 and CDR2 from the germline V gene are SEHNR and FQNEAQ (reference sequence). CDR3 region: CASSVGSRDNNSPLHF. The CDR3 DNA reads TGTGCCAGCAGCGTAGGCTCCCGGGACAATAATTCACCCCTCCACTTT.

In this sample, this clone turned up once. CDR3 sequence: CASRVDRGHGYTF. CDR3 nucleotide sequence: TGTGCCAGCAGAGTGGACAGGGGACATGGCTACACCTTC. This chain joins TRBV28 and TRBJ1-2, with TRBD1 matching over 9 bases. V lost 6 bases, J lost 6 bases, and 5 bases stayed unmatched. This CDR3 has 13 amino acids. Per the germline V gene, CDR1 is MDHEN and CDR2 is SYDVKM.

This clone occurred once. DNA of the CDR3: TGTGCCATCGGAAACGACAGGGGGCAGAACGAGCAGTACTTC. Translated: CAIGNDRGQNEQYF. The rearrangement uses TRBV2 and TRBJ2-7, with 10 nucleotides matching TRBD1. The CDR3 totals 14 residues. With 10 bases clipped from V and 5 bases from J, the junction kept 11 bases outside the gene matches. Per germline, CDR1 SNHLY and CDR2 FYNNEI.

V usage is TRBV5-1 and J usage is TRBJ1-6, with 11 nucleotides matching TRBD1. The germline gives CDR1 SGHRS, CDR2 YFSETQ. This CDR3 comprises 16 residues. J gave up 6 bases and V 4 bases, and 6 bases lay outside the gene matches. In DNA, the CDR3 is TGCGCCAGCAGCCGCGACGGGACAGGGGGTAATTCACCCCTCCACTTT. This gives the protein CASSRDGTGGNSPLHF.

Written as DNA, the CDR3 is TGTGCCAGCAGCCGCCGGGACAGGGTCGATGGCTACACCTTC. Translated: CASSRRDRVDGYTF. This rearrangement joins TRBV7-9 to TRBJ1-2; 9 nucleotides line up with TRBD1. The trim removed 5 bases at V and 6 bases at J, leaving 7 bases unmatched. This CDR3 spans 14 amino acids. Germline V gives CDR1 SEHNR, CDR2 FQNEAQ (reference sequence). The full variable domain, its missing parts supplied by reference TRBV7-9 and TRBJ1-2, is DTGVSQNPRHKITKRGQNVTFRCDPISEHNRLYWYRQTLGQGPEFLTYFQNEAQLEKSRLLSDRFSAERPKGSFSTLEIQRTEQGDSAMYLCASSRRDRVDGYTFGSGTRLTVV.

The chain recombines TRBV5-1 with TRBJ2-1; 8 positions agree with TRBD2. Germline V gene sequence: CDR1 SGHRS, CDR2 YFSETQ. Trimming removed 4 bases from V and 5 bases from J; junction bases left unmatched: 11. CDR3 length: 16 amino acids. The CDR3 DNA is TGCGCCAGCAGCCCGAGGCCCAGCGGGGGTAACAATGAGCAGTTCTTC. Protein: CASSPRPSGGNNEQFF.

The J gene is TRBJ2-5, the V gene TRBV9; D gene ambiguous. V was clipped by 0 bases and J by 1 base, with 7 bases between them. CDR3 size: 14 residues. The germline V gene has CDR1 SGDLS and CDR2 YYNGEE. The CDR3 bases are TGTGCCAGCAGCGTAGGCAGTTCCCAAGAGACCCAGTACTTC. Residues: CASSVGSSQETQYF.

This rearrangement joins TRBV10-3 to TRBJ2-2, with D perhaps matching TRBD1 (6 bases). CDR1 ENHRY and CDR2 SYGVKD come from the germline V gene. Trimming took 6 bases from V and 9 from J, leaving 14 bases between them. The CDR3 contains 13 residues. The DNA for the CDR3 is TGTGCCATCAGCCTACGACAGGACAGGGAGCTGTTTTTT. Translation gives CAISLRQDRELFF.

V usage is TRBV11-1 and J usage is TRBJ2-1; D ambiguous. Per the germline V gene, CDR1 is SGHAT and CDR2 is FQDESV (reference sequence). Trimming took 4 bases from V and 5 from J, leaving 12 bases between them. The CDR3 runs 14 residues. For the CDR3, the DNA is TGTGCCAGCAGCTCATATAGACAAGACAATGAGCAGTTCTTC. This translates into CASSSYRQDNEQFF.

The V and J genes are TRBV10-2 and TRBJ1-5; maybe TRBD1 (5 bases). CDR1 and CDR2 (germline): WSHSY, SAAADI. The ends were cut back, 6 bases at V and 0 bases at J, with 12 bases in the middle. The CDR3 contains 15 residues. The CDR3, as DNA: TGCGCCAGCAGCCGACAGTCTTATAGCAATCAGCCCCAGCATTTT. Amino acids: CASSRQSYSNQPQHF.

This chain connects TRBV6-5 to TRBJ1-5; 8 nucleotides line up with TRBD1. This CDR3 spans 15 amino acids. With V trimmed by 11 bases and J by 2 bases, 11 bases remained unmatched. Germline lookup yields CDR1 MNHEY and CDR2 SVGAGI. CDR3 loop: CAARGQGAGNQPQHF. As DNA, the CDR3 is TGTGCCGCTAGAGGGCAGGGGGCCGGCAATCAGCCCCAGCATTTT.

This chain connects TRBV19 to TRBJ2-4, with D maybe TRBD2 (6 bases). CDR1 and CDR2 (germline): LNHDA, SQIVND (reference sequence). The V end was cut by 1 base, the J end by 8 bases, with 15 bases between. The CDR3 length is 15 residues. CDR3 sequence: CASSIGGVNLDIQYF. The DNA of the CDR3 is TGTGCCAGTAGTATAGGGGGGGTAAACCTTGACATTCAGTACTTC.

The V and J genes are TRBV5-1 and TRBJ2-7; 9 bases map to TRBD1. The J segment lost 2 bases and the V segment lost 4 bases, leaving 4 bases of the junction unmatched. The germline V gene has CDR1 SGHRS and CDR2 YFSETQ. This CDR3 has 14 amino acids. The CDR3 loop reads CASSKDRGAYEQYF. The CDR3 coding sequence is TGCGCCAGCAGCAAGGACAGGGGTGCCTACGAGCAGTACTTC.

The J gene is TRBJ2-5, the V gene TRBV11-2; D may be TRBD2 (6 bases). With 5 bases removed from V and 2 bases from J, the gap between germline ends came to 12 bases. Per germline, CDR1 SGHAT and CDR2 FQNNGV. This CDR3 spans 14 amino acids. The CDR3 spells CASSLGTLQETQYF. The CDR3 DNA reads TGTGCCAGCAGCCTCGGGACTCTTCAAGAGACCCAGTACTTC.